A selection of T cell receptor beta chains follows, all from one sample in a study of CD8+ T cells in alopecia areata. The assay was immunoSEQ multiplex PCR, and TCRdb's table has in-frame clones only and misses some. This table has some 200,000 clones, approximately 57% appearing once. Sequences were derived from CD4+ T cells sorted from blood, sampled at week 4, from a patient treated with tofacitinib. These receptors originate from a human donor with alopecia areata. The CDR3 runs from the conserved cysteine through the conserved F or W. The order of the fields is CDR3 DNA, CDR3 protein, D gene, clone size, J gene, V gene. D genes are given only for firm matches. Not every row has a clone size; where given, it reads once, few, many or a size class.

TGTGCCAGCAGGAAGACAGATAATGAAAAACTGTTTTTT CASRKTDNEKLFF NA NA TRBJ1-4 TRBV7-2
TGTGCCAGCAGCTTGGCCCCAGGGTATGGCTACACCTTC CASSLAPGYGYTF NA many TRBJ1-2 TRBV5-5
TGTGCCAGCAGTTACGGACGGAACACTGAAGCTTTCTTT CASSYGRNTEAFF NA NA TRBJ1-1 TRBV6-5
TGTGCCAGCAGCTTAGGGGGGCCGAATGAGCAGTTCTTC CASSLGGPNEQFF NA few TRBJ2-1 TRBV7-8
TGCAGCGGCCACAGGAAAGACACTGAAGCTTTCTTT CSGHRKDTEAFF NA NA TRBJ1-1 TRBV29-1
TGTGCCATCAGCCCGGACCCGGGACAGCAAGAGACCCAGTACTTC CAISPDPGQQETQYF TRBD1 NA TRBJ2-5 TRBV10-3
TGTGCCAGCAAGGGGGGAGATACGCAGTATTTT CASKGGDTQYF NA NA TRBJ2-3 TRBV2
TGCAGCGTACTAGCGGGGTTCACAGATACGCAGTATTTT CSVLAGFTDTQYF TRBD2 NA TRBJ2-3 TRBV29-1
TGTGCCAGCAGCCAGGGGGGGAGGCCAGATACGCAGTATTTT CASSQGGRPDTQYF NA many TRBJ2-3 TRBV7-2
TGTGCCAGCACCAAACAGGACGGATCATTGAACACTGAAGCTTTCTTT CASTKQDGSLNTEAFF NA few TRBJ1-1 TRBV7-2
TGTGCCAGCACCCGGGAGGACACACTGAACACTGAAGCTTTCTTT CASTREDTLNTEAFF NA NA TRBJ1-1 TRBV28